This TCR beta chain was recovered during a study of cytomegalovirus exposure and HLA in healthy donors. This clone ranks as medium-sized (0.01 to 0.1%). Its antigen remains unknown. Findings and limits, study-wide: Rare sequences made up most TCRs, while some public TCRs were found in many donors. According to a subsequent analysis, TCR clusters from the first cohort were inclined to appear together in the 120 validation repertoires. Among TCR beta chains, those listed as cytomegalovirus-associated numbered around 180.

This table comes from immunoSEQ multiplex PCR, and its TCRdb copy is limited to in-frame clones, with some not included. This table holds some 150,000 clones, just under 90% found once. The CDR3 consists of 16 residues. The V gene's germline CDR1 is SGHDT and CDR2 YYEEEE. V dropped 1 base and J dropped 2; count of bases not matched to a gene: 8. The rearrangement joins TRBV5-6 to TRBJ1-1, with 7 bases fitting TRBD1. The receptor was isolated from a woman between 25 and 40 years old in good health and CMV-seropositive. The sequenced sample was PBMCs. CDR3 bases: TGTGCCAGCAGCTTGTATGGCTCAGGGGGAAACACTGAAGCTTTCTTT. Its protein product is CASSLYGSGGNTEAFF.